This TCR beta chain was recorded in a study of blood T cell repertoires in COVID-19. Study background: Collection of acute and convalescent COVID-19 samples took place in the United States, Italy and Spain. Nucleic acid was either cDNA or gDNA, and it came from T cells, B-cell-depleted T cells, or PBMCs.

The CDR3 totals 15 residues. V dropped 5 bases and J dropped 2; count of bases not matched to a gene: 7. Germline lookup yields CDR1 MNHEY and CDR2 SMNVEV (reference sequence). Sequencing used immunoSEQ multiplex PCR; TCRdb keeps in-frame clones, though not all of them. The table records about 67,000 clones, about 89% of them present only once. The source material was peripheral blood. The chain combines TRBV27 with TRBJ2-3; 7 bases align to TRBD1. The clonotype was recovered from a man aged 50 to 59 with active COVID-19. CDR3 amino acids: CASSHRTGSTDTQYF. As DNA, the CDR3 is TGTGCCAGCAGTCATAGGACAGGCTCCACAGATACGCAGTATTTT.